Below, 27 T cell receptor beta chains from the same sample are listed, as sequenced in a study of graft-versus-host responses after intestinal transplantation. These receptors' antigens are unknown. Some clones are missing from TCRdb's copy, which holds only in-frame ones; the method was immunoSEQ multiplex PCR. The table has roughly 92,000 clones, about 88% seen once. This specimen consisted of unstimulated CD4+ T cells sorted from spleen or lymph node cells, obtained before transplant. All receptors derive from a human donor who was the organ donor for an intestinal transplant.

This chain connects TRBV19 to TRBJ2-3; 7 positions agree with TRBD1. Germline-derived CDR1 and CDR2 are LNHDA and SQIVND (reference sequence). The CDR3 extends over 16 amino acids. J gave up 3 bases and V 5 bases, and 11 bases lay outside the gene matches. CDR3 sequence reads: CASSARQGLGTDTQYF. CDR3 nucleotides: TGTGCCAGTAGTGCAAGACAGGGTCTGGGGACAGATACGCAGTATTTT.

The rearrangement links TRBV11-1 to TRBJ2-1; maybe TRBD2 (5 bases). The CDR3 spans 17 residues. Germline V gene sequence: CDR1 SGHAT, CDR2 FQDESV (reference sequence). Between the trimmed V and J ends, which lost 7 bases and 6 bases, there was a span of 25 bases. In DNA, the CDR3 is TGTGCCAGCAACCCCCCTAGCCCTTTTGGTTTCGGCAATGAGCAGTTCTTC. It yields the protein CASNPPSPFGFGNEQFF.

This clone occurred once. The V call is TRBV10-3, the J call TRBJ2-7, with D unclear. Trimming pared 3 bases from V and 0 bases from J, leaving 3 bases between. Germline values: CDR1 ENHRY, CDR2 SYGVKD. This CDR3 region has 12 residues. The CDR3 here is CAISDSSYEQYF. CDR3 coding DNA: TGTGCCATCAGTGACAGCTCCTACGAGCAGTACTTC.

The chain combines TRBV25-1 with TRBJ2-5, with 12 bases lining up with TRBD1. The germline V gene encodes CDR1 MGHDK and CDR2 SYGVNS. The length of the CDR3 is 17 residues. With 6 bases clipped from V and 5 bases from J, the junction kept 13 bases outside the gene matches. CDR3 nucleotide sequence: TGTGCCAGCAGGGATAACACGGGACAGGGGGCGCGGGAGACCCAGTACTTC. Protein: CASRDNTGQGARETQYF.

This clone was counted once. The chain employs TRBV25-1 and TRBJ2-1, with TRBD2 matching over 10 bases. The length of the CDR3 is 16 residues. CDR1 MGHDK and CDR2 SYGVNS come from the germline V gene. The J segment lost 2 bases and the V segment lost 3 bases, leaving 4 bases of the junction unmatched. Written as DNA, the CDR3 is TGTGCCAGCAGTGATCTAGCGGGAGATCCCTACAATGAGCAGTTCTTC. It is translated as CASSDLAGDPYNEQFF.

This clone was seen just once. V and J are TRBV15 and TRBJ2-5; the match to TRBD2 covers 7 bases. This CDR3 region has 17 residues. Germline assignment: CDR1 LNHNV and CDR2 YYDKDF (reference sequence). Trimming took 2 bases from V and 5 from J; bases not matched to a gene: 14. CDR3 region: CATSRPLAYHSGETQYF. The CDR3 region has the DNA TGTGCCACCAGCAGACCACTAGCGTACCACTCGGGCGAGACCCAGTACTTC. The whole variable domain, remainder taken from reference TRBV15 and TRBJ2-5, is DAMVIQNPRYQVTQFGKPVTLSCSQTLNHNVMYWYQQKSSQAPKLLFHYYDKDFNNEADTPDNFQSRRPNTSFCFLDIRSPGLGDTAMYLCATSRPLAYHSGETQYFGPGTRLLVL.

The chain recombines TRBV11-1 with TRBJ2-7; tentative D call: TRBD2 (5 bases). The V end was cut by 1 base, the J end by 2 bases, with 12 bases between. Looked up from germline, CDR1 is SGHAT and CDR2 is FQDESV (reference sequence). CDR3 length: 15 residues. In DNA, the CDR3 is TGTGCCAGCAGCTTAGGACGGACCGGGACCTACGAGCAGTACTTC. Its translation: CASSLGRTGTYEQYF.

This chain connects TRBV9 to TRBJ2-5, with TRBD2 matching over 9 bases. With V trimmed by 4 bases and J by 5 bases, 12 bases remained unmatched. CDR3 size: 16 residues. Per the germline V gene, CDR1 is SGDLS and CDR2 is YYNGEE. As DNA, the CDR3 is TGTGCCAGCAGCCAGGGGCTCGGGGCGGGGGGGGAGACCCAGTACTTC. This encodes CASSQGLGAGGETQYF.

The chain uses TRBV18 and TRBJ2-1, with a tentative D call TRBD1 (5 bases). Looked up from germline, CDR1 is KGHSH and CDR2 is LQKENI. CDR3 length: 15 residues. V lost 2 bases and J 8 bases, leaving 16 bases between the germline ends. CDR3 loop: CASSPGRRVMDEQFF. As DNA, the CDR3 is TGTGCCAGCTCACCAGGACGCAGGGTCATGGATGAGCAGTTCTTC.

The V gene is TRBV27, the J gene TRBJ2-2; possible D gene TRBD1, 5 bases. Germline CDR1 and CDR2: MNHEY and SMNVEV (reference sequence). This CDR3 spans 14 amino acids. Deletions cut 8 bases from V and 0 bases from J, with 10 bases between. The DNA of the CDR3 is TGTGCCAGCGACAGCCCGACGAACACCGGGGAGCTGTTTTTT. Protein: CASDSPTNTGELFF.

The V and J genes are TRBV15 and TRBJ1-1, with 11 bases aligning to TRBD1. With 0 bases clipped from V and 3 bases from J, the junction kept 9 bases outside the gene matches. The length of the CDR3 is 18 residues. Germline loops: CDR1 LNHNV, CDR2 YYDKDF (reference sequence). Here the CDR3 reads CATSRDPLRGQGDTEAFF. The CDR3 DNA reads as TGTGCCACCAGCAGAGATCCATTGAGGGGACAGGGGGACACTGAAGCTTTCTTT.

This clone has just a few counts. The rearrangement links TRBV4-1 to TRBJ2-7; D is uncertain. Germline V lookup: CDR1 MGHRA, CDR2 YSYEKL. V shed 1 base and J shed 5 bases, with 12 bases lying between them. CDR3 length equals 14 residues. Written as DNA, the CDR3 is TGCGCCAGCAGCCAAGGTCGCTTTGGGCACGAGCAGTACTTC. Translated, it gives CASSQGRFGHEQYF.

CDR3: CSALGLAGAWETQYF. CDR3 bases: TGCAGCGCCCTCGGACTAGCGGGAGCATGGGAGACCCAGTACTTC. The rearrangement uses TRBV29-1 and TRBJ2-5; 13 bases agree with TRBD2. This CDR3 spans 15 amino acids. The germline V gene encodes CDR1 SQVTM and CDR2 ANQGSEA. Losses at the gene ends were 7 bases for V and 5 bases for J; bases not matched to a gene: 10.

The chain links TRBV2 to TRBJ2-5; possible D gene TRBD1, 6 bases. The CDR3 is 17 amino acids. CDR1 SNHLY and CDR2 FYNNEI come from the germline V gene. V was cut by 4 bases and J by 7 bases, with 25 bases left in between. CDR3 sequence (DNA): TGTGCCAGCAGTGGGGTCCCGGGTGGCAGGGGCTTTCGGACCCAGTACTTC. Amino acids: CASSGVPGGRGFRTQYF.

In its sample, this clone was seen once. Other DNA sequences in this specimen translate into the identical CDR3. The gene calls are TRBV5-1 and TRBJ2-1; 9 nucleotides line up with TRBD1. CDR3 length: 14 residues. Trimming at V came to 3 bases and at J to 4 bases, leaving 2 bases not matched to a gene. Germline V CDR1 and CDR2: SGHRS, YFSETQ. The CDR3 DNA follows: TGCGCCAGCAGCTCGGGGACAGGGTACAATGAGCAGTTCTTC. Amino acids: CASSSGTGYNEQFF.

This rearrangement joins TRBV11-2 to TRBJ2-7; D might be TRBD1 (6 bases). Trimming took 4 bases from V and 0 from J, leaving 13 bases between them. The CDR3 runs 15 residues. The germline V gene encodes CDR1 SGHAT and CDR2 FQNNGV. The chain's CDR3 is CASSSKTGSSYEQYF. For the CDR3, the DNA is TGTGCCAGCAGCTCAAAGACAGGCAGCTCCTACGAGCAGTACTTC. Combining the CDR3 with reference TRBV11-2 and TRBJ2-7 gives the whole variable domain EAGVAQSPRYKIIEKRQSVAFWCNPISGHATLYWYQQILGQGPKLLIQFQNNGVVDDSQLPKDRFSAERLKGVDSTLKIQPAKLEDSAVYLCASSSKTGSSYEQYFGPGTRLTVT.

A single count supports this clone. The chain carries TRBV6-1 and TRBJ1-3, with D unclear. CDR1 and CDR2 from the germline V gene are MNHNS and SASEGT. There are 13 residues in the CDR3. Between the trimmed V and J ends, which lost 6 bases and 4 bases, there was a span of 10 bases. The CDR3 here is CASRYNMGNTIYF. The CDR3, as DNA: TGTGCCAGCAGGTACAATATGGGAAACACCATATATTTT.

V gene TRBV2 combines with J gene TRBJ2-1; 10 bases line up with TRBD2. Germline V gene sequence: CDR1 SNHLY, CDR2 FYNNEI. Trimming at V came to 7 bases and at J to 4 bases, leaving 7 bases not matched to a gene. The CDR3 covers 15 residues. CDR3: CASNWIAGGYNEQFF. Written as DNA, the CDR3 is TGTGCCAGCAATTGGATAGCGGGGGGTTACAATGAGCAGTTCTTC. Full variable domain (outside the CDR3, taken from reference TRBV2 and TRBJ2-1): EPEVTQTPSHQVTQMGQEVILRCVPISNHLYFYWYRQILGQKVEFLVSFYNNEISEKSEIFDDQFSVERPDGSNFTLKIRSTKLEDSAMYFCASNWIAGGYNEQFFGPGTRLTVL.

The chain combines TRBV30 with TRBJ2-5; 12 positions agree with TRBD2. Germline V gene sequence: CDR1 GTSNPN, CDR2 SVGIG (reference sequence). The trim removed 3 bases at V and 3 bases at J, leaving 2 bases unmatched. The CDR3 sequence is 14 residues long. The CDR3 DNA is TGTGCCTGGAGGACTAGCGGGGGCGAAGAGACCCAGTACTTC. Encoded protein: CAWRTSGGEETQYF. Filled out from reference TRBV30 and TRBJ2-5, the complete variable domain reads SQTIHQWPATLVQPVGSPLSLECTVEGTSNPNLYWYRQAAGRGLQLLFYSVGIGQISSEVPQNLSASRPQDRQFILSSKKLLLSDSGFYLCAWRTSGGEETQYFGPGTRLLVL.

The V and J genes are TRBV6-1 and TRBJ2-3; 7 nucleotides line up with TRBD2. CDR3 length: 14 residues. After removal of 6 bases from V and 3 bases from J, the junction contained 6 bases not matched to a gene. Per the germline V gene, CDR1 is MNHNS and CDR2 is SASEGT. In DNA, the CDR3 is TGTGCCAGCAGGGCGGGCGGGAGTACAGATACGCAGTATTTT. Residues: CASRAGGSTDTQYF.

The gene calls are TRBV2 and TRBJ1-1, with 9 nucleotides matching TRBD1. This CDR3 has 15 residues. The germline CDR1 and CDR2 sequences are SNHLY and FYNNEI. V lost 6 bases and J lost 11; bases outside the gene matches: 16. CDR3 bases: TGTGCCAGCAGGTACTCCGGGACAGGGCCTCGAGCGGCTTTCTTT. Translation gives CASRYSGTGPRAAFF.

The chain links TRBV9 to TRBJ2-7; TRBD1 matches at 10 bases. The CDR3 extends over 14 amino acids. Germline CDR1 and CDR2: SGDLS and YYNGEE. V was clipped by 2 bases and J by 6 bases; unmatched bases: 5. The CDR3 reads CASSVTGTGVEQYF. CDR3 in DNA: TGTGCCAGCAGCGTCACCGGGACAGGGGTCGAGCAGTACTTC.

This clone has just a few counts. The chain combines TRBV2 with TRBJ1-4; 9 bases are a match to TRBD1. This CDR3 has 13 amino acids. The germline gives CDR1 SNHLY, CDR2 FYNNEI. The V and J ends lost 6 bases and 8 bases, in that order; junction bases with no gene match: 4. Here the CDR3 DNA reads TGTGCCAGCAGGGACAGGGGTGAAGAAAAACTGTTTTTT. Amino acid sequence: CASRDRGEEKLFF.

The gene calls are TRBV5-1 and TRBJ2-1; possible D gene TRBD1, 6 bases. The CDR3 loop spans 14 amino acids. Germline CDR1 SGHRS, CDR2 YFSETQ. V dropped 4 bases and J dropped 10 bases, with 18 bases sitting between them. Written as DNA, the CDR3 is TGCGCCAGCAGCGGGGGTGGGGGCCCCCGCGAGCAGTTCTTC. It specifies CASSGGGGPREQFF. Full variable domain (missing parts from reference TRBV5-1 and TRBJ2-1): KAGVTQTPRYLIKTRGQQVTLSCSPISGHRSVSWYQQTPGQGLQFLFEYFSETQRNKGNFPGRFSGRQFSNSRSEMNVSTLELGDSALYLCASSGGGGPREQFFGPGTRLTVL.

The chain recombines TRBV11-2 with TRBJ2-2; D remains unclear. The V end lost 5 bases, the J end lost 7 bases, and 17 bases lay between the germline ends. This CDR3 region has 15 residues. Germline CDR1 and CDR2: SGHAT and FQNNGV. CDR3 loop: CASSPTHMRGGELFF. CDR3 DNA: TGTGCCAGCAGCCCAACCCATATGCGCGGCGGGGAGCTGTTTTTT.

CDR3 bases: TGTGCCAGCAGTGAGCAGGGGATGAACACTGAAGCTTTCTTT. Protein product: CASSEQGMNTEAFF. The rearrangement joins TRBV6-1 to TRBJ1-1, with D perhaps TRBD1 (6 bases). The germline V gene encodes CDR1 MNHNS and CDR2 SASEGT. V dropped 3 bases and J dropped 0 bases, with 8 bases sitting between them. The CDR3 runs 14 residues.

This chain joins TRBV5-6 and TRBJ2-7, with TRBD2 identical over 11 bases. CDR1 SGHDT and CDR2 YYEEEE come from the germline V gene. V trimming: 3 bases; J trimming: 2 bases; junction bases outside the gene matches: 4. This CDR3 has 15 amino acids. The CDR3: CASSWGTSGTYEQYF. The CDR3 region has the DNA TGTGCCAGCAGCTGGGGGACTAGCGGTACCTACGAGCAGTACTTC.